What follows describes a single TCR beta chain. Its target is unknown. The data originate from a study of T cell repertoires in aging, cancer and after chemotherapy. For the study at large: Roughly 10 million TCR reads made up the full dataset.

TCR beta rearrangements were amplified from peripheral blood genomic DNA. Between the trimmed V and J ends, which lost 5 bases and 9 bases, there was a span of 22 bases. This CDR3 spans 14 amino acids. The germline CDR1 and CDR2 sequences are DFQATT and SNEGSKA (reference sequence). Study-wide results and limits: In each cancer cohort, median generation probability increased across chemotherapy, suggesting thymic output rebounded. Age-matched healthy donors had significantly more diverse, less clonal blood TCR repertoires than untreated cancer patients.

Rearranged V-D-J TRB sequences were amplified with a mixed TRB-A/B primer pool. TCRdb ran MiXCR on the multiplex PCR reads and lists one entry per CDR3 protein. The table has about 11,000 distinct CDR3 sequences, approximately 32% seen once. The clonotype originates from a human donor in good health. The donor label of this sample is uncertain. The sequenced material came from blood. The gene calls are TRBV20-1 and TRBJ2-5; the D call may be TRBD1 or TRBD2 (5 bases each). CDR3: CSALKTGTPRAQYF. In DNA, the CDR3 is TGCAGTGCTCTAAAGACCGGGACCCCCAGAGCCCAGTACTTC.